Below, one T cell receptor beta chain is given with its context. What it recognizes is unknown. The germline CDR1 and CDR2 sequences are LGHDT and YNNKEL (reference sequence). V was clipped by 1 base and J by 0 bases, with 7 bases between them. The CDR3 has 15 amino acids. TCRdb reprocessed the 5' RACE reads via MiXCR and lists one record per CDR3 protein. The table has about 280,000 distinct CDR3 sequences, about 8.1% seen once. The data were taken from a study of identical twins. Regarding the study as a whole: In beta out-of-frame sequences, the excess sharing between twins was weaker.

The sample was also linked to a second study, of yellow fever vaccine responses in identical twins. That publication notes: Twins' vaccine T cell responses were reported to seem partly convergent and partly personalized.

Sequencing was carried out using memory (CD45RO+) T cells sorted from blood. This TCR was recovered from a young woman in good health. The chain uses TRBV3-1 and TRBJ1-5; no clear D. The CDR3 bases are TGTGCCAGCAGCCAAGGAGGACTTAGCAATCAGCCCCAGCATTTT. This sequence encodes CASSQGGLSNQPQHF.